This T cell receptor beta chain was identified during a study of T cell clonality in common variable immunodeficiency. There are many counts of this clone. The antigen remains undetermined. The DNA ends 3 residues before the CDR3 does, and the rest of the CDR3 is filled in from the germline J gene. Germline V gene sequence: CDR1 SEHNR, CDR2 FQNEAQ (reference sequence). V was clipped by 4 bases and J by 4 bases, with 8 bases between them. CDR3 length: 14 amino acids. Data came from immunoSEQ multiplex PCR; TCRdb stores just in-frame clones and leaves some out. This sample carries roughly 42,000 clones, none of them present only once. Patients and controls were mostly of Caucasian heritage. Study-wide results and caveats: In common variable immunodeficiency, TCR beta chains reportedly carried fewer deletions and N-nucleotide insertions. CVID patient heterogeneity limited repertoire-clinical complication correlations. Compared with controls, CVID subjects had fewer shared TCRbeta clones.

The sequencing sample was made of peripheral blood mononuclear cells. V and J are TRBV7-9 and TRBJ1-6, with D possibly being TRBD1 (6 bases). This TCR was recovered from a human donor with common variable immunodeficiency. CDR3 loop: CASSSDRYNSPLHF. The part of the CDR3 DNA that was read is TGTGCCAGCAGCTCGGACAGATATAATTCACCC.